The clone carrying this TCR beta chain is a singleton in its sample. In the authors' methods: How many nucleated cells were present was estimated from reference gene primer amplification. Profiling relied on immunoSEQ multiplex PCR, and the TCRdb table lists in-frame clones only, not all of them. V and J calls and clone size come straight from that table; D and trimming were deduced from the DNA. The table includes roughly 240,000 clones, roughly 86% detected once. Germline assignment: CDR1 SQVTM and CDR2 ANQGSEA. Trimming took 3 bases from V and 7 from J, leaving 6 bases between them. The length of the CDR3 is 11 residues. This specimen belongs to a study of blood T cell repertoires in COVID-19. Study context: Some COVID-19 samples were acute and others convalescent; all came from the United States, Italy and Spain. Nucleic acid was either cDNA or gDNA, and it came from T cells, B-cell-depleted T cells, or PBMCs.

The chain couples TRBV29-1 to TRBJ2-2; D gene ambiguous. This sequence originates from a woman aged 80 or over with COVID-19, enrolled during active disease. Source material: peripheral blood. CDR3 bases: TGCAGCGTTGATACAATCGGGGAGCTGTTTTTT. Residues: CSVDTIGELFF.